This T cell receptor beta chain originates from a study of healthy donors' naive CD4 and CD8 T cells. TCR libraries were built from 450 to 650 ng of total RNA by linear amplification. TCRdb processed the reads anew with MiXCR; each CDR3 protein has one entry. The table has approximately 180,000 distinct CDR3 sequences, around three quarters seen once. This CDR3 has 11 amino acids. Germline V gene data show CDR1 as LNHDA and CDR2 as SQIVND (reference sequence). V was trimmed by 4 bases and J by 4 bases, leaving 1 base between them. This clonotype was counted a few times. Its antigen is unknown. CD4+CD8-CD45RO-CD45RA+ cells were naive CD4+; CD8+CD4-CD45RA+CD27bright cells were naive CD8+. Findings and limits, study-wide: Chains were not paired, since alpha and beta were sequenced in bulk. Reportedly, most V and J gene segments showed naive CD4+ versus CD8+ bias. Negatively charged CDR3s marked CD8+ lineage; positively charged CDR3s marked CD4+ lineage.

This chain links TRBV19 with TRBJ2-2; no firm D call. The sequence came from a pool of human donors in good health; the sample pools cells from several healthy donors. Sequencing was performed on naive CD4+ and CD8+ T cells sorted from blood, pooled from several donors. CDR3 coding DNA: TGTGCCAGTAGTAGCACCGGGGAGCTGTTTTTT. This encodes CASSSTGELFF.